This entry lists 9 T cell receptor beta chains sequenced from one sample in a study of cytomegalovirus exposure and HLA in healthy donors. The PCR contained 60 Vbeta and 13 Jbeta primers. The protocol was immunoSEQ multiplex PCR, while the TCRdb copy is restricted to in-frame clones and leaves out a portion. This table has about 120,000 clones, roughly 75% appearing once. Sequencing used PBMCs. Source of these receptors: a young man in good health and CMV-seropositive.

This clone was seen only a few times. The chain links TRBV15 to TRBJ2-3; D is possibly TRBD2 (6 bases). CDR1 is LNHNV, CDR2 YYDKDF, per germline (reference sequence). The V end lost 5 bases, the J end lost 3 bases, and 15 bases lay between the germline ends. The CDR3 totals 15 residues. The CDR3 sequence: CATSQDWRGTDTQYF. The CDR3 region has the DNA TGTGCCACCAGCCAGGACTGGCGGGGTACAGATACGCAGTATTTT.

The gene calls are TRBV5-1 and TRBJ1-2, with D maybe TRBD1 (5 bases). The germline CDR1 and CDR2 sequences are SGHRS and YFSETQ. This CDR3 region has 12 residues. Deletions cut 7 bases from V and 6 bases from J, with 13 bases between. The CDR3 DNA is TGCGCCAGCTGGCAGGGAGGAGATGGCTACACCTTC. It specifies CASWQGGDGYTF.

This clone was counted a few times. This chain joins TRBV11-2 and TRBJ2-3; a weak D match, TRBD2 (5 bases). CDR3 length: 13 residues. Germline V gives CDR1 SGHAT, CDR2 FQNNGV. V was pared by 9 bases and J by 0 bases, with 10 bases between. The CDR3 loop reads CASTAESTDTQYF. The CDR3 nucleotides read TGTGCCAGTACAGCGGAAAGCACAGATACGCAGTATTTT.

The chain links TRBV4-2 to TRBJ2-3; no firm D call. Trimming took off 4 bases at V and 4 bases at J, with 12 bases between the two ends. This CDR3 has 14 amino acids. Germline V CDR1 and CDR2: LGHNA, YNFKEQ. CDR3 protein: CASSPALEADTQYF. CDR3 coding DNA: TGTGCCAGCAGCCCGGCCTTAGAGGCAGATACGCAGTATTTT.

This chain joins TRBV28 and TRBJ1-4; unclear D gene. This CDR3 has 12 residues. Between the trimmed V and J ends, which lost 6 bases and 5 bases, there was a span of 7 bases. The V gene's germline CDR1 is MDHEN and CDR2 SYDVKM. In DNA, the CDR3 is TGTGCCAGCAGCGCGGGAAATGAAAAACTGTTTTTT. Protein product: CASSAGNEKLFF.

V usage is TRBV6-5 and J usage is TRBJ1-2; no firm D call. There are 11 residues in the CDR3. Germline V lookup: CDR1 MNHEY, CDR2 SVGAGI. Trimming removed 6 bases from V and 3 bases from J, with 5 bases in between. The chain's CDR3 is CASRRDYGYTF. The CDR3 DNA reads TGTGCCAGCAGGCGGGACTATGGCTACACCTTC.

A single count supports this clone. The chain joins TRBV14 to TRBJ2-7, with 9 bases fitting TRBD2. V was clipped by 0 bases and J by 3 bases; unmatched bases: 15. CDR3 size: 19 residues. Germline CDR1 reads SGHDN; CDR2 reads FVKESK. CDR3 amino acids: CASSQDGVFNSGSDYEQYF. The CDR3 bases are TGTGCCAGCAGCCAAGATGGGGTATTCAATAGCGGGAGTGACTACGAGCAGTACTTC.

The genes are TRBV5-4 and TRBJ2-1, with D possibly matching TRBD2 (5 bases). V was shortened by 4 bases and J by 8 bases, with 19 bases between the two germline ends. This CDR3 is built from 15 residues. Germline CDR1 SGHNT, CDR2 YYREEE (reference sequence). For the CDR3, the DNA is TGTGCCAGCAGCCCCGGGGTGAGGAGTTTACATGAGCAGTTCTTC. Amino acids: CASSPGVRSLHEQFF.

V usage is TRBV5-6 and J usage is TRBJ1-4, with a weak D call TRBD1 (5 bases). This CDR3 spans 16 amino acids. Germline V gives CDR1 SGHDT, CDR2 YYEEEE. Trimming pared 4 bases from V and 1 base from J, leaving 14 bases between. This CDR3 reads CASSTGGIRTNEKLFF. The CDR3, as DNA: TGTGCCAGCAGCACCGGGGGGATTCGAACTAATGAAAAACTGTTTTTT.